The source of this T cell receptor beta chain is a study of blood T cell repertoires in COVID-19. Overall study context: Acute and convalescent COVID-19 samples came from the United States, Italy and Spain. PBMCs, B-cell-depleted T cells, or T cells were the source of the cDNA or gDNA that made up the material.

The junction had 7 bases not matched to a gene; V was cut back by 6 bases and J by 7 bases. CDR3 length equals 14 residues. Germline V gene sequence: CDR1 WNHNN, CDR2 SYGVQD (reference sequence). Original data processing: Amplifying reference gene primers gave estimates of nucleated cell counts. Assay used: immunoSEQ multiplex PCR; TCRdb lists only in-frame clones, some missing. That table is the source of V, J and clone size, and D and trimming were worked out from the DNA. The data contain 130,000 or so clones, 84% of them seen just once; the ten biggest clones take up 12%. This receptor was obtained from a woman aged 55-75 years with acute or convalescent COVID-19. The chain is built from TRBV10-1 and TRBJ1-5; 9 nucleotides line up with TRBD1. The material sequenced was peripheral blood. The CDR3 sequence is CASSAGTGPQPQHF. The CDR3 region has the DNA TGCGCCAGCAGCGCCGGGACAGGGCCCCAGCCCCAGCATTTT.